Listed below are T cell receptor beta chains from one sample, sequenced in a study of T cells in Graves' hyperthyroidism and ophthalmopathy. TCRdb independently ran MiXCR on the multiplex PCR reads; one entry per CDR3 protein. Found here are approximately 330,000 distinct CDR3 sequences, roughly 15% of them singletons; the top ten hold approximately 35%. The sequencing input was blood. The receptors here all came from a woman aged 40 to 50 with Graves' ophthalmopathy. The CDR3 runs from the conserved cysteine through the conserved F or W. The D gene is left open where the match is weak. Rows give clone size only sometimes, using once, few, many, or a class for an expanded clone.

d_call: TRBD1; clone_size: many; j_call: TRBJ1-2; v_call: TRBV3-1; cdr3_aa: CASSQYRQGFDYGYTF; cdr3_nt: TGTGCCAGCAGCCAGTATCGACAGGGGTTTGACTATGGCTACACCTTC
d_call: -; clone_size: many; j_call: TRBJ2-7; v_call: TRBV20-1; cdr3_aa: CSAPNWQSSSYEQYF; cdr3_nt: TGCAGTGCCCCGAACTGGCAATCCTCTTCCTACGAGCAGTACTTC
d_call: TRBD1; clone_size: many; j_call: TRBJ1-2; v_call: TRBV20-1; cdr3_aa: CSARRDRGYGYTF; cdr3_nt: TGCAGTGCCCGGCGGGACAGGGGTTATGGCTACACCTTC
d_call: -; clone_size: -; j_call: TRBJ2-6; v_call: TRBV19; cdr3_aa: CASSKGSGANVLTF; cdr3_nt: TGTGCCAGTAGTAAGGGGTCTGGGGCCAACGTCCTGACTTTC
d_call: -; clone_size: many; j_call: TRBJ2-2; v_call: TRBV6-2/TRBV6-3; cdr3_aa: CASSYVGELFF; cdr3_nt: TGTGCCAGCAGTTACGTCGGGGAGCTGTTTTTT
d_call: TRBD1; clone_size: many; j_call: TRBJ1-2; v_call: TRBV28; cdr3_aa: CASSPQTGQYGYTF; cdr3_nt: TGTGCCAGCAGTCCGCAGACAGGGCAGTATGGCTACACCTTC
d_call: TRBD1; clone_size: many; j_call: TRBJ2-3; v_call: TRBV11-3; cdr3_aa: CASSPTGRGTDTQYF; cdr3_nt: TGTGCCAGCAGTCCGACAGGGAGAGGAACAGATACGCAGTATTTT
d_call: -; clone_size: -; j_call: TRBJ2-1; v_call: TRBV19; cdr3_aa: CASSIVGEQFF; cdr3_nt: TGTGCCAGTAGTATAGTCGGTGAGCAGTTCTTC
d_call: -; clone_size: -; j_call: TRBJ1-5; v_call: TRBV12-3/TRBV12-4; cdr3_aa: CASSFGSNSNQPQHF; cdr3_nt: TGTGCCAGCAGTTTTGGATCTAATAGCAATCAGCCCCAGCATTTT
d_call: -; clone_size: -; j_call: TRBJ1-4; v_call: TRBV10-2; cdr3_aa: CASSETGSGKLFF; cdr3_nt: TGCGCCAGCAGTGAGACAGGAAGCGGCAAACTGTTTTTT
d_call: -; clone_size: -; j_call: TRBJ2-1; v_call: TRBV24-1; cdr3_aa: CATSDFNTEGFSYNEQFF; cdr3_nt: TGTGCCACCAGTGATTTCAATACCGAAGGGTTCTCCTACAATGAGCAGTTCTTC
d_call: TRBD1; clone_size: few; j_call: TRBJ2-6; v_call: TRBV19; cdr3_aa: CASSTPGQGAGANVLTF; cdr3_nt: TGTGCCAGTAGTACCCCGGGACAGGGGGCTGGGGCCAACGTCCTGACTTTC
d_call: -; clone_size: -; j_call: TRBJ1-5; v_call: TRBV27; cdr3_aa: CASRRRASWPQHF; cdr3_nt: TGTGCCAGCAGGAGACGGGCGTCGTGGCCCCAGCATTTT
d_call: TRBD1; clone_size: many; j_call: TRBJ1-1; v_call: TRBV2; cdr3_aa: CASRTRDRGYLVRDTEAFF; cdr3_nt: TGTGCCAGCAGGACCCGGGACAGGGGTTATTTGGTGCGGGACACTGAAGCTTTCTTT
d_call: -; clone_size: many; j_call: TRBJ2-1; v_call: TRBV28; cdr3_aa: CASSLGGGRLNNEQFF; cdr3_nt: TGTGCCAGCAGTTTGGGAGGGGGGAGACTTAACAATGAGCAGTTCTTC
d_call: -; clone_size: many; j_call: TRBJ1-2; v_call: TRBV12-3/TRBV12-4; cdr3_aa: CASSLSSYGYTF; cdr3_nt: TGTGCCAGCAGTTTGTCCAGCTATGGCTACACCTTC
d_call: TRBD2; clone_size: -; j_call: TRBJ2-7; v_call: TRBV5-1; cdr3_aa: CASSLGLAGKNEQYF; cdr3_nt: TGCGCCAGCAGCCTTGGACTAGCGGGGAAGAATGAGCAGTACTTC
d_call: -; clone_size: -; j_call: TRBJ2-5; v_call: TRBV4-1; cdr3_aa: CASSQAPGYQETQYF; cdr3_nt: TGCGCCAGCAGCCAAGCCCCAGGTTATCAAGAGACCCAGTACTTC
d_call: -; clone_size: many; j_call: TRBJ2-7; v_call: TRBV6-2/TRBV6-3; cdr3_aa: CASSYWQGPYEQYF; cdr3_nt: TGTGCCAGCAGTTATTGGCAGGGACCCTACGAGCAGTACTTC
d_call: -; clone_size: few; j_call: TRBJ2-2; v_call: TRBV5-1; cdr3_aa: CASSSRGGAYTGELFF; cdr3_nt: TGCGCCAGCAGCTCCAGGGGCGGGGCCTACACCGGGGAGCTGTTTTTT